This passage covers 5 T cell receptor beta chains from one sample sequenced in a study of cytomegalovirus exposure and HLA in healthy donors (dated by TCRdb to about 2017). The library was built by means of the immunoSEQ multiplex PCR assay. A mixture of 60 forward primers for TCR Vbeta segments and 13 reverse primers for TCR Jbeta segments was used in the multiplex PCR. TCRdb's version of the immuneACCESS table is confined to in-frame rearrangements and falls short of the full clone set. An unresolved V gene accounts for under half of the shortfall where checked; the remainder is of unknown origin. Within this sample are 110,000 to 150,000 clones, with around 80% of them counted one time only. Under 3% of the sample goes to the ten largest clones. Sequences were obtained from PBMCs. These receptors were taken from a female donor in good health and CMV-seronegative.

The rearrangement links TRBV30 to TRBJ2-7; a possible D gene is TRBD2 (6 bases). Trimming removed 1 base from V and 3 bases from J, with 16 bases in between. The CDR3 contains 15 residues. Per the germline V gene, CDR1 is GTSNPN and CDR2 is SVGIG (reference sequence). CDR3: CAWSEPGLLFYEQYF. The CDR3 DNA reads TGTGCCTGGAGTGAGCCGGGACTCCTATTCTACGAGCAGTACTTC.

V and J are TRBV6-1 and TRBJ2-7, with a weak D call TRBD1 (5 bases). The CDR3 has 16 amino acids. V lost 2 bases and J lost 2, with 16 bases in between. The germline gives CDR1 MNHNS, CDR2 SASEGT. The CDR3: CASSERAGWPPYEQYF. Here the CDR3 DNA reads TGTGCCAGCAGTGAAAGGGCAGGGTGGCCACCCTACGAGCAGTACTTC.

The chain employs TRBV5-1 and TRBJ2-1; D is undetermined. Germline assignment: CDR1 SGHRS and CDR2 YFSETQ. Trimming removed 4 bases at V and 1 base at J, with 12 bases between. This CDR3 comprises 15 residues. For the CDR3, the DNA is TGCGCCAGCAGCGCCGCCCAGGATTCCTACAATGAGCAGTTCTTC. Protein product: CASSAAQDSYNEQFF. The variable domain in full, with the rest retrieved from reference TRBV5-1 and TRBJ2-1, is KAGVTQTPRYLIKTRGQQVTLSCSPISGHRSVSWYQQTPGQGLQFLFEYFSETQRNKGNFPGRFSGRQFSNSRSEMNVSTLELGDSALYLCASSAAQDSYNEQFFGPGTRLTVL.

This chain uses TRBV7-9 with TRBJ1-4, with D perhaps matching TRBD1 (5 bases). Germline lookup yields CDR1 SEHNR and CDR2 FQNEAQ (reference sequence). Trimming removed 1 base from V and 3 bases from J, with 12 bases in between. CDR3 length: 16 amino acids. CDR3 DNA sequence: TGTGCCAGCAGCTTAGAAGGGGCTTCAGCTAATGAAAAACTGTTTTTT. The encoded protein is CASSLEGASANEKLFF.

J is TRBJ2-1 and V is TRBV7-3; D call uncertain. V dropped 0 bases and J dropped 10 bases, with 7 bases sitting between them. The germline CDR1 and CDR2 sequences are SGHTA and FQGTGA. CDR3 length: 12 residues. The CDR3 region is CASSLTGYEQFF. CDR3 DNA sequence: TGTGCCAGCAGCTTAACGGGCTACGAGCAGTTCTTC.